The present T cell receptor (beta chain) was sequenced within a study of blood T cell repertoires in COVID-19. Study as a whole: The United States, Italy and Spain provided the acute and convalescent COVID-19 samples. T cells, B-cell-depleted T cells, or PBMCs provided the cDNA or gDNA that served as material.

This clone appeared once. TCRdb keeps only in-frame clones here, not all; method: immunoSEQ multiplex PCR. The table shows nearly 45,000 clones, with 80% occurring only once. The CDR3 loop spans 17 amino acids. The V gene end was trimmed by 0 bases and the J gene end by 4 bases; junction bases not matched to a gene: 8. CDR1 is SGHDN, CDR2 FVKESK, per germline. The sequence derives from a man aged 70-80 years with acute or convalescent COVID-19. Sequences were obtained from peripheral blood. The rearrangement uses TRBV14 and TRBJ2-5; TRBD2 matches at 10 bases. As DNA, the CDR3 is TGTGCCAGCAGCCAAGATTACCTAGCGGGGGCGGGAGAGACCCAGTACTTC. Encoded protein: CASSQDYLAGAGETQYF.